Below, 5 T cell receptor beta chains from the same sample are listed, as sequenced in a study of shared clonotypes between healthy human individuals. The table came from immunoSEQ multiplex PCR; TCRdb's copy has only in-frame clones and leaves some out. The table shows millions of clones, with just over 90% occurring only once. The sample taken for sequencing was naive CD4+ T cells sorted from blood. Noted subset: CD45RA+ positively selected. The source is a man younger than 30 in good health.

The gene calls are TRBV18 and TRBJ2-2; 11 bases match TRBD2. CDR3 length equals 16 residues. Unmatched junction bases numbered 9, after V lost 6 bases and J lost 6 bases. CDR1 and CDR2 (germline): KGHSH, LQKENI. In DNA, the CDR3 is TGTGCCAGCTCCCCGACTAGCGGGATTGTCGCCGGGGAGCTGTTTTTT. This translates into CASSPTSGIVAGELFF.

To note about this clone: This sample also contains other DNA sequences that code for the same CDR3. V usage is TRBV5-1 and J usage is TRBJ2-3; 7 bases are a match to TRBD2. CDR3 length: 16 amino acids. V dropped 1 base and J dropped 3; count of bases not matched to a gene: 8. CDR1 is SGHRS and CDR2 is YFSETQ in the germline V gene. Here the CDR3 DNA reads TGCGCCAGCAGCTTGACCGGGGGGTCAAGTACAGATACGCAGTATTTT. Its translation is CASSLTGGSSTDTQYF.

The chain combines TRBV5-1 with TRBJ2-2; no clear D. Germline CDR1 and CDR2: SGHRS and YFSETQ. The CDR3 covers 15 residues. Trimming removed 9 bases from V and 4 bases from J, with 19 bases in between. The DNA for the CDR3 is TGCGCCACGAAAAGGGCCTCCGGTAGCACCGGGGAGCTGTTTTTT. Translation: CATKRASGSTGELFF.

The rearrangement links TRBV28 to TRBJ2-7; D is uncertain. V lost 2 bases, J lost 3 bases, and 8 bases lay in between. In germline, CDR1 is MDHEN, CDR2 SYDVKM. The CDR3 totals 13 residues. CDR3: CASSLGVLYEQYF. CDR3 sequence (DNA): TGTGCCAGCAGTTTAGGGGTCCTCTACGAGCAGTACTTC.

CDR3 region: CASSKKDSGLYF. CDR3 coding DNA: TGTGCCAGCAGTAAGAAGGACAGCGGGCTCTATTTT. The V and J genes are TRBV6-6 and TRBJ1-3; TRBD1 might be the D (6 bases). Between the trimmed V and J ends, which lost 5 bases and 16 bases, there was a span of 18 bases. CDR3 length: 12 residues. Germline CDR1 is MNHNY and CDR2 is SVGAGI (reference sequence).